A single sample gave rise to the 27 T cell receptor beta chains below, sequenced in a study of blood T cell repertoires in COVID-19. Using immunoSEQ multiplex PCR, the repertoire was profiled, and TCRdb retains in-frame clones only, with some absent. This repertoire shows 260,000 or so clones, roughly 90% found once; its top ten account for approximately 8.8%. The source material was peripheral blood. Source of these receptors: a man aged 18 to 29 with active or convalescent COVID-19.

The chain is built from TRBV5-5 and TRBJ2-3, with D possibly TRBD2 on 6 matching bases. CDR1 and CDR2 (germline): SGHKS, YYEKEE (reference sequence). CDR3 length: 16 amino acids. The V gene lost 0 bases and the J gene lost 8 bases, with 19 bases spanning the gap. The CDR3: CASSLVTGREFGTQYF. The CDR3 DNA is TGTGCCAGCAGCTTGGTAACGGGACGGGAGTTTGGTACGCAGTATTTT. Full variable domain (missing parts from reference TRBV5-5 and TRBJ2-3): DAGVTQSPTHLIKTRGQQVTLRCSPISGHKSVSWYQQVLGQGPQFIFQYYEKEERGRGNFPDRFSARQFPNYSSELNVNALLLGDSALYLCASSLVTGREFGTQYFGPGTRLTVL.

CDR3 protein: CASSRDIYQGTIYF. CDR3 DNA: TGTGCCAGTAGCCGAGACATCTACCAGGGCACCATATATTTT. The chain links TRBV19 to TRBJ1-3, with a tentative D call TRBD1 (5 bases). CDR1 and CDR2 (germline): LNHDA, SQIVND (reference sequence). V was shortened by 6 bases and J by 9 bases, with 18 bases between the two germline ends. The CDR3 consists of 14 residues.

The CDR3 DNA follows: TGTGCCAGCTTTATACCTACAGGGCTCGACAATCAGCCCCAGCATTTT. It specifies CASFIPTGLDNQPQHF. The rearrangement joins TRBV18 to TRBJ1-5, with D tentatively TRBD1 (6 bases). The V end lost 7 bases, the J end lost 3 bases, and 19 bases lay between the germline ends. The CDR3 is made up of 16 amino acids. Germline CDR1 KGHSH, CDR2 LQKENI. Variable domain in full (rest from reference TRBV18 and TRBJ1-5): NAGVMQNPRHLVRRRGQEARLRCSPMKGHSHVYWYRQLPEEGLKFMVYLQKENIIDESGMPKERFSAEFPKEGPSILRIQQVVRGDSAAYFCASFIPTGLDNQPQHFGDGTRLSIL.

This clone was seen a single time. The chain uses TRBV6-1 and TRBJ2-5, with unresolved D. CDR3 length: 12 amino acids. The germline V gene encodes CDR1 MNHNS and CDR2 SASEGT. The germline V and J ends were trimmed by 1 base and 3 bases, with 3 bases remaining between them. CDR3 sequence: CASSEVKETQYF. The DNA for the CDR3 is TGTGCCAGCAGTGAAGTCAAAGAGACCCAGTACTTC.

The J gene is TRBJ2-7, the V gene TRBV15, with 7 nucleotides matching TRBD1. The germline V gene encodes CDR1 LNHNV and CDR2 YYDKDF (reference sequence). The CDR3 length is 15 residues. The V gene end was trimmed by 3 bases and the J gene end by 0 bases; junction bases not matched to a gene: 5. CDR3 nucleotide sequence: TGTGCCACCAGCAGCCCGGACAGGAGCTCCTACGAGCAGTACTTC. It encodes CATSSPDRSSYEQYF.

The chain joins TRBV11-2 to TRBJ2-7, with a weak D call TRBD1 (6 bases). V dropped 1 base and J dropped 1 base, with 14 bases sitting between them. Germline V gene sequence: CDR1 SGHAT, CDR2 FQNNGV. This CDR3 has 16 residues. CDR3: CASSLVSGTSSYEQYF. CDR3 DNA sequence: TGTGCCAGCAGCTTAGTTTCCGGGACAAGTTCCTACGAGCAGTACTTC.

V usage is TRBV7-2 and J usage is TRBJ2-1; unclear D gene. Germline CDR1 and CDR2: SGHTA and FQGNSA. This CDR3 has 13 amino acids. The germline V and J ends were trimmed by 11 bases and 7 bases, with 18 bases remaining between them. Written as DNA, the CDR3 is TGTGCCTCCAAAGGCCGCCAGGTAAATGAGCAGTTCTTC. This gives the protein CASKGRQVNEQFF.

The chain recombines TRBV15 with TRBJ1-1; TRBD1 agrees at 7 bases. This CDR3 comprises 15 residues. The J segment lost 0 bases and the V segment lost 5 bases, leaving 6 bases of the junction unmatched. Looked up from germline, CDR1 is LNHNV and CDR2 is YYDKDF (reference sequence). The DNA of the CDR3 is TGTGCCACCAGCGAGCTGACAGGGTTGAACACTGAAGCTTTCTTT. As protein: CATSELTGLNTEAFF. Variable domain in full (rest from reference TRBV15 and TRBJ1-1): DAMVIQNPRYQVTQFGKPVTLSCSQTLNHNVMYWYQQKSSQAPKLLFHYYDKDFNNEADTPDNFQSRRPNTSFCFLDIRSPGLGDTAMYLCATSELTGLNTEAFFGQGTRLTVV.

This chain connects TRBV5-1 to TRBJ2-7, with 7 bases matching TRBD1. This CDR3 region has 14 residues. The V and J ends lost 5 bases and 4 bases, in that order; junction bases with no gene match: 9. Per germline, CDR1 SGHRS and CDR2 YFSETQ. As DNA, the CDR3 is TGCGCCAGCAGTCCGGGACAGTTGAATTACGAGCAGTACTTC. Amino acid sequence: CASSPGQLNYEQYF.

This chain connects TRBV6-2 or TRBV6-3 to TRBJ1-5; D is possibly TRBD1 (5 bases). The V gene lost 2 bases and the J gene lost 0 bases, with 14 bases spanning the gap. The germline V gene has CDR1 MNHEY and CDR2 SVGEGT. This CDR3 is built from 17 residues. CDR3 sequence reads: CASSYLDSAYSNQPQHF. The CDR3 coding sequence is TGTGCCAGCAGTTACCTCGACAGCGCTTATAGCAATCAGCCCCAGCATTTT.

The chain is built from TRBV14 and TRBJ1-1; D possibly corresponds to TRBD1 (5 bases). The ends were cut back, 0 bases at V and 4 bases at J, with 15 bases in the middle. CDR3 length equals 16 residues. CDR1 SGHDN and CDR2 FVKESK come from the germline V gene. The CDR3 nucleotides are TGTGCCAGCAGCCAAGATCGGGGGGGGTTCGGCACTGAAGCTTTCTTT. Protein sequence: CASSQDRGGFGTEAFF.

This chain uses TRBV5-5 with TRBJ2-7, with 7 bases fitting TRBD1. CDR3 length: 15 amino acids. With V trimmed by 0 bases and J by 2 bases, 5 bases remained unmatched. The germline V gene has CDR1 SGHKS and CDR2 YYEKEE (reference sequence). The DNA for the CDR3 is TGTGCCAGCAGCTTGGATGTGACAGGGACCTACGAGCAGTACTTC. The encoded protein is CASSLDVTGTYEQYF. The entire variable domain, with the rest obtained from reference TRBV5-5 and TRBJ2-7, is as follows: DAGVTQSPTHLIKTRGQQVTLRCSPISGHKSVSWYQQVLGQGPQFIFQYYEKEERGRGNFPDRFSARQFPNYSSELNVNALLLGDSALYLCASSLDVTGTYEQYFGPGTRLTVT.

The chain has TRBV13 and TRBJ1-1; 7 bases align to TRBD1. The germline V gene has CDR1 PRHDT and CDR2 FYEKMQ (reference sequence). The CDR3 covers 14 residues. The V gene end was trimmed by 4 bases and the J gene end by 0 bases; junction bases not matched to a gene: 2. The CDR3 DNA is TGTGCCAGCAGCTGGGACAGTATGAACACTGAAGCTTTCTTT. This sequence encodes CASSWDSMNTEAFF.

The chain recombines TRBV13 with TRBJ1-1; D remains ambiguous. Between the trimmed V and J ends, which lost 4 bases and 1 base, there was a span of 16 bases. This CDR3 region has 16 residues. CDR1 and CDR2 (germline): PRHDT, FYEKMQ (reference sequence). Here the CDR3 reads CASSSRDGEENTEAFF. Here the CDR3 DNA reads TGTGCCAGCAGCTCCAGAGATGGGGAGGAGAACACTGAAGCTTTCTTT.

This chain joins TRBV6-2 or TRBV6-3 and TRBJ1-1; maybe TRBD1 (5 bases). The CDR3 extends over 15 amino acids. Germline CDR1 MNHEY, CDR2 SVGEGT. Trimming took 0 bases from V and 0 from J, leaving 8 bases between them. The CDR3 sequence: CASSYSRGMNTEAFF. CDR3 sequence (DNA): TGTGCCAGCAGTTACTCGCGGGGGATGAACACTGAAGCTTTCTTT.

This chain links TRBV10-2 with TRBJ1-1; maybe TRBD1 (5 bases). CDR1 and CDR2 from the germline V gene are WSHSY and SAAADI. V lost 5 bases and J 6 bases, leaving 7 bases between the germline ends. CDR3 length: 11 amino acids. The CDR3 region is CASSPGPEAFF. The CDR3 coding sequence is TGCGCCAGCAGTCCAGGGCCTGAAGCTTTCTTT.

The chain links TRBV27 to TRBJ1-1; 9 nucleotides match TRBD1. Unmatched junction bases numbered 12, after V lost 6 bases and J lost 1 base. The CDR3 is made up of 17 amino acids. In germline, CDR1 is MNHEY, CDR2 SMNVEV (reference sequence). The CDR3 DNA sequence: TGTGCCAGCAGGGAACGCTACAGGGGGCCCCCGAACACTGAAGCTTTCTTT. Its protein product is CASRERYRGPPNTEAFF.

The V gene is TRBV19, the J gene TRBJ1-1; a weak D match, TRBD1 (5 bases). The germline V gene has CDR1 LNHDA and CDR2 SQIVND (reference sequence). Trimming cost V 8 bases and J 0 bases, with 10 bases left between them. CDR3 length: 13 amino acids. CDR3 residues: CASGAPVNTEAFF. DNA for the CDR3: TGTGCCAGTGGGGCACCCGTGAACACTGAAGCTTTCTTT. Looking up the rest from reference TRBV19 and TRBJ1-1 gives the full variable domain: DGGITQSPKYLFRKEGQNVTLSCEQNLNHDAMYWYRQDPGQGLRLIYYSQIVNDFQKGDIAEGYSVSREKKESFPLTVTSAQKNPTAFYLCASGAPVNTEAFFGQGTRLTVV.

The chain couples TRBV24-1 to TRBJ1-2; no reliable D call. In germline, CDR1 is KGHDR, CDR2 SFDVKD. V was clipped by 3 bases and J by 1 base, with 8 bases between them. CDR3 size: 14 residues. In nucleotides, the CDR3 is TGTGCCACCAGTGATAGAGACTTTAACTATGGCTACACCTTC. Its translation: CATSDRDFNYGYTF.

The chain uses TRBV24-1 and TRBJ1-5; 7 bases fit TRBD1. Germline CDR1 is KGHDR and CDR2 is SFDVKD. This CDR3 has 16 residues. Germline trimming cut 7 bases from V and 0 bases from J; bases unmatched to any gene: 8. The CDR3 loop reads CATRKDRESSNQPQHF. In DNA form, the CDR3 reads TGTGCCACCAGGAAAGACAGGGAGTCTAGCAATCAGCCCCAGCATTTT.

The rearrangement uses TRBV6-4 and TRBJ2-1; tentatively, D is TRBD2 (6 bases). CDR1 and CDR2 (germline): MRHNA, SNTAGT. This CDR3 is 15 amino acids long. V was cut by 0 bases and J by 3 bases, with 9 bases left in between. As DNA, the CDR3 is TGTGCCAGCAGTGACTCGGGGGGAGACTACAATGAGCAGTTCTTC. It encodes CASSDSGGDYNEQFF.

Points on this clone: At the DNA level, this CDR3 is encoded by other sequences in the same sample as well. This sequence joins TRBV6-5 and TRBJ2-1, with D unclear. CDR1 is MNHEY and CDR2 is SVGAGI in the germline V gene. This CDR3 region has 13 residues. V lost 2 bases and J lost 4, with 6 bases in between. In DNA, the CDR3 is TGTGCCAGCAGTTACCGCCAGTACAATGAGCAGTTCTTC. It specifies CASSYRQYNEQFF.

This chain connects TRBV4-1 to TRBJ1-1, with TRBD1 as a possible D gene (6 bases). Deletions cut 1 base from V and 0 bases from J, with 15 bases between. The CDR3 consists of 17 residues. Germline CDR1 MGHRA, CDR2 YSYEKL. The chain's CDR3 is CASSQVIEDRMNTEAFF. The CDR3 nucleotides read TGCGCCAGCAGCCAAGTTATTGAGGACAGAATGAACACTGAAGCTTTCTTT.

This sequence joins TRBV2 and TRBJ2-1; D is possibly TRBD1 (5 bases). The germline gives CDR1 SNHLY, CDR2 FYNNEI. The CDR3 is 15 residues long. V was trimmed by 1 base and J by 5 bases, leaving 12 bases between them. The CDR3 DNA sequence: TGTGCCAGCAGTGAAGTTGGCCAGGGCCACAATGAGCAGTTCTTC. Translating it yields CASSEVGQGHNEQFF. The variable domain in full, completed from reference TRBV2 and TRBJ2-1, reads EPEVTQTPSHQVTQMGQEVILRCVPISNHLYFYWYRQILGQKVEFLVSFYNNEISEKSEIFDDQFSVERPDGSNFTLKIRSTKLEDSAMYFCASSEVGQGHNEQFFGPGTRLTVL.

The V call is TRBV3-1 (or the pseudogene TRBV3-2), the J call TRBJ1-5; D call uncertain. Trimming took off 4 bases at V and 0 bases at J, with 19 bases between the two ends. This CDR3 region has 18 residues. The V gene's germline CDR1 is LGHDT and CDR2 YNNKEL (reference sequence). The CDR3 bases are TGTGCCAGCAGCCGGCTCCGACACATAGATTTTAGCAATCAGCCCCAGCATTTT. It encodes CASSRLRHIDFSNQPQHF.

The rearrangement joins TRBV7-9 to TRBJ1-1; a weak D match, TRBD1 (5 bases). The CDR3 covers 19 residues. V lost 9 bases, J lost 0 bases, and 29 bases lay in between. The V gene's germline CDR1 is SEHNR and CDR2 FQNEAQ (reference sequence). This chain's CDR3 is CASSITTTQLTDMNTEAFF. The CDR3 DNA follows: TGTGCCAGTTCCATCACCACGACTCAGCTGACAGATATGAACACTGAAGCTTTCTTT.

V usage is TRBV7-6 and J usage is TRBJ1-1; D is unresolved. The CDR3 is 14 residues long. V gave up 5 bases and J gave up 7 bases, with 17 bases separating them. In germline, CDR1 is SGHVS, CDR2 FNYEAQ. In nucleotides, the CDR3 is TGTGCCAGCAGCCCATCGAGGGCCCCCAATGAAGCTTTCTTT. This translates into CASSPSRAPNEAFF.